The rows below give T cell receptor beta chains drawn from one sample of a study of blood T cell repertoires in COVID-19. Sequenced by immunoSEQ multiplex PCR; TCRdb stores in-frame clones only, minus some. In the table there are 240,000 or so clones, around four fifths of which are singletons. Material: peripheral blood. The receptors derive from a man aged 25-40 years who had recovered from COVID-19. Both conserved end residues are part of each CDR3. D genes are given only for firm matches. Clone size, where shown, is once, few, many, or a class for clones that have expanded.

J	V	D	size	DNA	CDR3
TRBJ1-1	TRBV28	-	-	TGTGCCAGCAGTCCGGACACTCCGCGGAACACTGAAGCTTTCTTT	CASSPDTPRNTEAFF
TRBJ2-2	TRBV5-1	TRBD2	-	TGCGCCAGCAGCACCGGACTAGCGGGGGCCCTTGGGGCCGGGGAGCTGTTTTTT	CASSTGLAGALGAGELFF
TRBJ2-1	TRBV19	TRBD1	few	TGTGCCAGTAGCAAGGACAGGGGGCGCAACAATGAGCAGTTCTTC	CASSKDRGRNNEQFF
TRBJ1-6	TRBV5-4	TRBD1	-	TGTGCCAGCAGCTTGGGACAGGGAAGGTCACCCCTCCACTTT	CASSLGQGRSPLHF
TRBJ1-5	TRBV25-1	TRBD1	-	TGTGCCAGCAGATCCCCAGGGACAGGGCGCCGAGTTAATCAGCCCCAGCATTTT	CASRSPGTGRRVNQPQHF
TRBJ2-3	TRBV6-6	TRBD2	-	TGTGCCAGCGCATCGGGACTATCGACAGATACGCAGTATTTT	CASASGLSTDTQYF
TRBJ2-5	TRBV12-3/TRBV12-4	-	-	TGTGCCAGCAGCACAGGAGAGACCCAGTACTTC	CASSTGETQYF
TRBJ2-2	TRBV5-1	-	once	TGCGCCAGCAGCTTGGATGCGTCCACCGGGGAGCTGTTTTTT	CASSLDASTGELFF
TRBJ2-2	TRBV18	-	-	TGTGCCAGCTCACCACGGGCAGGGGACACCGGGGAGCTGTTTTTT	CASSPRAGDTGELFF
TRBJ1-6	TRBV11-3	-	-	TGTGCCAGCAGCTTAGGAGGGGGTGGTTCACCCCTCCACTTT	CASSLGGGGSPLHF